The entry that follows covers one T cell receptor (beta chain) sequence. The repertoire was sequenced with immunoSEQ multiplex PCR; TCRdb's copy has only in-frame clones and lacks some. The table records 700,000 or so clones, approximately 85% of them present only once. The sample is drawn from a study of shared T cell receptors in the human thymus. The CDR3 totals 13 residues. Trimming shortened V by 1 base and J by 6 bases, and 9 bases separated the two germline ends. Germline V gene sequence: CDR1 PRHDT, CDR2 FYEKMQ (reference sequence). The sample was also reused in another study, on human thymus T cells. That work adds: The source of the thymus tissue was resections taken during corrective heart surgery. Blood and thymic repertoires both appeared biased in V and J gene usage.

Sample: thymocytes. The sequence was obtained from a girl under three years old with a congenital heart defect. The genes are TRBV13 and TRBJ1-2, with no clear D. CDR3 region: CASSLVSEDGYTF. CDR3 nucleotides: TGTGCCAGCAGCTTAGTGTCCGAGGATGGCTACACCTTC.